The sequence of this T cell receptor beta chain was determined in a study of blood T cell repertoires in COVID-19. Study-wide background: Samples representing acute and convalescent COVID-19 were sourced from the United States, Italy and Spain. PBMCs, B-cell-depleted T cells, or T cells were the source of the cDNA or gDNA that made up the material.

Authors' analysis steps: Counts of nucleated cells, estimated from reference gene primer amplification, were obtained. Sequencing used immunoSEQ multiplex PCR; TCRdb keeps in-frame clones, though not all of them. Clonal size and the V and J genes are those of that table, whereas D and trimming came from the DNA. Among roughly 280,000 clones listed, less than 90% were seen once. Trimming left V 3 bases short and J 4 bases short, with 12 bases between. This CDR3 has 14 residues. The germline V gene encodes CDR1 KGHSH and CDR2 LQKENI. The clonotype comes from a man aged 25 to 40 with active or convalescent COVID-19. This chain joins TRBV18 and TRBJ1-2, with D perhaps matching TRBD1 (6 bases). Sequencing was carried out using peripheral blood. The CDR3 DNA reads TGTGCCAGCTCACCGATACAGGGCTCCTATGGCTACACCTTC. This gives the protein CASSPIQGSYGYTF.